One sample yielded the 11 T cell receptor beta chains listed below, sequenced in a study of blood T cells in healthy people across ages. For the second PCR, which ran for about 7 to 11 cycles, a sample-barcoded 5' primer and a J-beta primer mix were used. Each CDR3 protein is one row after TCRdb ran MiXCR on the 5' RACE reads. The sample holds about 1.8 million distinct CDR3 sequences, around half seen once. Sequenced sample: blood. All receptors derive from a woman aged 40 to 55 in good health.

This clonotype was counted between two and nine times. The chain employs TRBV7-9 and TRBJ2-1; D is undetermined. The CDR3 is made up of 14 amino acids. Trimming cost V 0 bases and J 6 bases, with 9 bases left between them. Germline V lookup: CDR1 SEHNR, CDR2 FQNEAQ (reference sequence). CDR3 loop: CASSLALGFNEQFF. DNA for the CDR3: TGTGCCAGCAGCTTAGCGCTAGGGTTCAATGAGCAGTTCTTC.

The gene calls are TRBV10-3 and TRBJ2-6, with D perhaps TRBD1 or TRBD2 (6 bases each). The CDR3 is made up of 15 amino acids. Germline V lookup: CDR1 ENHRY, CDR2 SYGVKD. Trimming stripped 2 bases from V and 4 bases from J, with 9 bases between. The DNA of the CDR3 is TGTGCCATCAGTGAGGGGGGGCGCGGGGCCAACGTCCTGACTTTC. Protein product: CAISEGGRGANVLTF.

The CDR3 DNA reads TGTGCCAGCAGTGACGGGACTTCGGACGAGCGGTACTTC. It translates to CASSDGTSDERYF. The chain is built from TRBV2 and TRBJ2-5; perhaps TRBD2 as D (6 bases). The CDR3 is made up of 13 amino acids. V was trimmed by 3 bases and J by 13 bases, leaving 18 bases between them. Germline lookup yields CDR1 SNHLY and CDR2 FYNNEI.

V is TRBV4-3 and J is TRBJ2-7, with TRBD1 matching 9 bases. The CDR3 contains 14 residues. V shed 3 bases, J shed 6 bases, and the junction held 6 bases outside the gene matches. Germline CDR1 reads LGHNA; CDR2 reads YSLEER. Here the CDR3 DNA reads TGCGCCAGCAGCCATGGACAGGGGCTTCGCGAGCAGTACTTC. It yields the protein CASSHGQGLREQYF.

This clonotype was observed at least ten times. The chain is built from TRBV29-1 and TRBJ2-4, with D possibly being TRBD1 (5 bases). The CDR3 runs 14 residues. V dropped 6 bases and J dropped 0 bases, with 12 bases sitting between them. Germline values: CDR1 SQVTM, CDR2 ANQGSEA. The CDR3 reads CSVVGLLAKNIQYF. DNA of the CDR3: TGCAGCGTGGTGGGGCTTCTAGCCAAAAACATTCAGTACTTC.

The V call is TRBV29-1, the J call TRBJ2-4, with D tentatively TRBD1 (6 bases). The J call is in doubt because the DNA end fits TRBJ2-7 better. The CDR3 runs to 14 residues. Germline V gene data show CDR1 as SQVTM and CDR2 as ANQGSEA. CDR3 nucleotide sequence: TGCAGCGTTGAAGAGGGAGCGCAGGGGAACGAGCAGTACTTC. This encodes CSVEEGAQGNEQYF.

The V gene is TRBV27, the J gene TRBJ2-7; D is undetermined. Germline-derived CDR1 and CDR2 are MNHEY and SMNVEV (reference sequence). This CDR3 is 12 amino acids long. V dropped 1 base and J dropped 1 base, with 2 bases sitting between them. CDR3 nucleotide sequence: TGTGCCAGCAGTTTATGTTCCTACGAGCAGTACTTC. This codes for CASSLCSYEQYF.

The gene calls are TRBV7-2 and TRBJ2-3, with unresolved D. Germline V gene lookup returns CDR1 SGHTA and CDR2 FQGNSA. The V end was cut by 0 bases, the J end by 0 bases, with 13 bases between. There are 17 residues in the CDR3. In nucleotides, the CDR3 is TGTGCCAGCAGCTTAGCTCTCGCAGCCGCTAGCACAGATACGCAGTATTTT. It codes for CASSLALAAASTDTQYF. Combining the CDR3 with reference TRBV7-2 and TRBJ2-3 gives the whole variable domain GAGVSQSPSNKVTEKGKDVELRCDPISGHTALYWYRQSLGQGLEFLIYFQGNSAPDKSGLPSDRFSAERTGGSVSTLTIQRTQQEDSAVYLCASSLALAAASTDTQYFGPGTRLTVL.

This clonotype came up a few times. This chain joins TRBV4-1 and TRBJ2-7; 7 bases agree with TRBD2. V lost 3 bases, J lost 0 bases, and 11 bases stayed unmatched. Germline V lookup: CDR1 MGHRA, CDR2 YSYEKL. This CDR3 has 17 residues. The chain's CDR3 is CASSQMGRDGISYEQYF. The CDR3 DNA is TGCGCCAGCAGCCAGATGGGGAGGGACGGGATCTCCTACGAGCAGTACTTC.

The J gene is TRBJ2-7, the V gene TRBV7-9; D is undetermined. The V end was cut by 5 bases, the J end by 2 bases, with 13 bases between. The length of the CDR3 is 14 residues. Germline CDR1 and CDR2: SEHNR and FQNEAQ (reference sequence). CDR3 amino acids: CASSTSVVPYEQYF. DNA for the CDR3: TGTGCCAGCAGCACCTCTGTGGTCCCCTACGAGCAGTACTTC.

This clonotype was picked up a small number of times. The gene calls are TRBV7-2 and TRBJ2-1; tentative D call: TRBD1 (5 bases). The V end was cut by 5 bases, the J end by 6 bases, with 14 bases between. This CDR3 has 14 amino acids. Germline V gene sequence: CDR1 SGHTA, CDR2 FQGNSA. Here the CDR3 reads CASSPQGFSNEQFF. The CDR3 DNA is TGTGCCAGCAGCCCCCAGGGTTTTTCCAATGAGCAGTTCTTC.